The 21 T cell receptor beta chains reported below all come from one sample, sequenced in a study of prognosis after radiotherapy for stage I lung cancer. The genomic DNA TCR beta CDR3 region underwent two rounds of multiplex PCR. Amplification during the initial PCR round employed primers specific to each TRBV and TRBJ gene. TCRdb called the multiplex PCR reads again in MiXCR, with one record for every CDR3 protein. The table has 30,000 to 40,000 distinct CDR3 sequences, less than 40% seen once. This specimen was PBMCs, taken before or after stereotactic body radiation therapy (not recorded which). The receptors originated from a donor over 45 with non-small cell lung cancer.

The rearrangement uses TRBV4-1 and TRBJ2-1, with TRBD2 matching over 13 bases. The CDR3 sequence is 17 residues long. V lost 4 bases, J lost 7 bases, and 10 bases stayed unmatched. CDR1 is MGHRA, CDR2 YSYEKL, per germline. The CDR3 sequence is CASSLQGLAGTRNEQFF. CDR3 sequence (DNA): TGCGCCAGCAGCCTTCAGGGACTAGCGGGGACCCGGAATGAGCAGTTCTTC.

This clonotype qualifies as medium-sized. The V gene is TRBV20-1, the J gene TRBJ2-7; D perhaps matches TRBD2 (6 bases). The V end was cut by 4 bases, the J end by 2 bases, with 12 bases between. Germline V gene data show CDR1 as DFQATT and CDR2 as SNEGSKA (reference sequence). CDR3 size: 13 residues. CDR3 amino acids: CSATRDRTYEQYF. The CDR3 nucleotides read TGCAGTGCTACGCGGGACCGAACCTACGAGCAGTACTTC.

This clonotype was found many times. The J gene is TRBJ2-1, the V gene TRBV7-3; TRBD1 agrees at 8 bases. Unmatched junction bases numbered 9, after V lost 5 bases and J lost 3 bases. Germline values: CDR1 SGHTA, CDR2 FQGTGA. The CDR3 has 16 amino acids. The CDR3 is CASSRNTGGGYNEQFF. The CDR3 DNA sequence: TGTGCCAGCAGCCGAAATACAGGGGGTGGCTACAATGAGCAGTTCTTC.

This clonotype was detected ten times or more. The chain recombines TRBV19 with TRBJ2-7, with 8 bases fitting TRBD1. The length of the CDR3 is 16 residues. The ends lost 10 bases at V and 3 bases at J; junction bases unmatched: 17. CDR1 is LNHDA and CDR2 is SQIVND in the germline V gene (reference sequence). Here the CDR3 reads CATQGGIGQGGYEQYF. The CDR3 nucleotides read TGTGCCACCCAAGGCGGAATCGGACAGGGCGGCTACGAGCAGTACTTC.

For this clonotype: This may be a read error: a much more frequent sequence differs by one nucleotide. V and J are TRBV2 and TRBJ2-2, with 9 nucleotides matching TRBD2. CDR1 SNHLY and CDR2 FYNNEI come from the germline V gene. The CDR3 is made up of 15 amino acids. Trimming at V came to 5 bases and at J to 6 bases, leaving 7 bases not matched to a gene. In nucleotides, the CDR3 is TGTGCCAGCAGTATAGCGGGAGCCGCCGCCGGGGAGCTGTTTTTT. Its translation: CASSIAGAAAGELFF. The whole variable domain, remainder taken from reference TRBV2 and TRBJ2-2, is EPEVTQTPSHQVTQMGQEVILRCVPISNHLYFYWYRQILGQKVEFLVSFYNNEISEKSEIFDDQFSVERPDGSNFTLKIRSTKLEDSAMYFCASSIAGAAAGELFFGEGSRLTVL.

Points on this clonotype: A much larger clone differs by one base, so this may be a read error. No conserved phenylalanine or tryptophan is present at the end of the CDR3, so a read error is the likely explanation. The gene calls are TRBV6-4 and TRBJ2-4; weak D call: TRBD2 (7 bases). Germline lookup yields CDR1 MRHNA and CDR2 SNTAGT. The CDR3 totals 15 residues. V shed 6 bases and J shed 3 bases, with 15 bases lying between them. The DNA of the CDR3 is TGTGCCAGCAGCGCCCGGGGAGGGGGCAAAAACATTCAGTACTTA. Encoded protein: CASSARGGGKNIQYL.

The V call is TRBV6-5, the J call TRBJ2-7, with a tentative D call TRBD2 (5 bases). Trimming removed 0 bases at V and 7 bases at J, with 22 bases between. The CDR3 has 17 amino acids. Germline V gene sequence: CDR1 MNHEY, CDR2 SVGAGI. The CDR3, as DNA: TGTGCCAGCAGTTACTCGAGAGGGCTAGCCCCTAATAAGGAGCAGTACTTC. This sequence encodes CASSYSRGLAPNKEQYF.

The CDR3 DNA is TGTGCCAGCAGGATCGGACAGCCCCCTTCCCTCTACACCTTC. This encodes CASRIGQPPSLYTF. The rearrangement joins TRBV6-1 to TRBJ1-2; TRBD1 is a possible D gene (6 bases). This CDR3 comprises 14 residues. V was trimmed by 6 bases and J by 10 bases, leaving 21 bases between them. Per germline, CDR1 MNHNS and CDR2 SASEGT.

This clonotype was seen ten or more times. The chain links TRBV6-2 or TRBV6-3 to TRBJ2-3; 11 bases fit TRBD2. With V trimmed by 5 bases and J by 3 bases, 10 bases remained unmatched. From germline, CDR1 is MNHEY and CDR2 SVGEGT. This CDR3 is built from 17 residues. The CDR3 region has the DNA TGTGCCAGCAGTAAACCACTCCGACTAGCGGGGACAGATACGCAGTATTTT. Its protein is CASSKPLRLAGTDTQYF.

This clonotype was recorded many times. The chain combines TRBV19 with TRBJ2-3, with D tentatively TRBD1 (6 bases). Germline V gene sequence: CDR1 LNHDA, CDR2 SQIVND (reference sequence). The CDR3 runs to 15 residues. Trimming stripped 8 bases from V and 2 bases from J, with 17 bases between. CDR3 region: CASSTTGALTDTQYF. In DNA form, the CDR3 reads TGTGCCAGTTCAACGACAGGCGCCCTCACAGATACGCAGTATTTT.

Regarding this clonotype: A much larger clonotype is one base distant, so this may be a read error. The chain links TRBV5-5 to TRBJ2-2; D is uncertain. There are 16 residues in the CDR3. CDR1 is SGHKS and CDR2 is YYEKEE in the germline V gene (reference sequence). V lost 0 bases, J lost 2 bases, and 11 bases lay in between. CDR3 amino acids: CASSLASGTNTGELFF. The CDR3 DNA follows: TGTGCCAGCAGCTTGGCCAGTGGCACTAACACCGGGGAGCTGTTTTTT.

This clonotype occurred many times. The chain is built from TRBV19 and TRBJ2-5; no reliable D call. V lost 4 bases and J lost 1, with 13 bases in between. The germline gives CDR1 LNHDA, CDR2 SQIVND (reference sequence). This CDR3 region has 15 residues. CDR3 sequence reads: CASSTGAQLQETQYF. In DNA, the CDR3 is TGTGCCAGTAGTACAGGTGCCCAGCTCCAAGAGACCCAGTACTTC.

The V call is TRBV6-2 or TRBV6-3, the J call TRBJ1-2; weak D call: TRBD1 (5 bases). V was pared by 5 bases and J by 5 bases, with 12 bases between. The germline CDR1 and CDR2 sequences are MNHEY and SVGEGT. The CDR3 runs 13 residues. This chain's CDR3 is CASSRTYIYGYTF. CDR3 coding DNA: TGTGCCAGCAGTCGGACATATATTTATGGCTACACCTTC.

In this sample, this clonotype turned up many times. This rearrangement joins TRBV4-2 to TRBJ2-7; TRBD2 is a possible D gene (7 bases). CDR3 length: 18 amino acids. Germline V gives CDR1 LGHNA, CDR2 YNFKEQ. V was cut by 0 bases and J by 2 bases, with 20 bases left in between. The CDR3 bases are TGTGCCAGCAGCCAAGAGGGGGGGGCGGCGGGGCTGCCCTACGAGCAGTACTTC. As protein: CASSQEGGAAGLPYEQYF.

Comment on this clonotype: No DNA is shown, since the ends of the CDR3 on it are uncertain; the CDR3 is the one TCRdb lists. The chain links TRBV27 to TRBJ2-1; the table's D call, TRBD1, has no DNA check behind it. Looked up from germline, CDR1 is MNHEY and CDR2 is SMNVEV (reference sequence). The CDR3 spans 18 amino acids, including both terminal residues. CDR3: CASIYLCSARTGGNEQFF.

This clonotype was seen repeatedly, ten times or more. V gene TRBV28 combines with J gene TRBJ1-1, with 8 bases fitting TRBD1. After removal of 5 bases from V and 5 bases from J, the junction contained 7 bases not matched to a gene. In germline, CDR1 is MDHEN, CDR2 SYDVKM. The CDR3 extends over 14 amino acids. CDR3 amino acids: CASSIGQGWTEAFF. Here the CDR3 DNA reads TGTGCCAGCAGTATAGGACAGGGATGGACTGAAGCTTTCTTT.

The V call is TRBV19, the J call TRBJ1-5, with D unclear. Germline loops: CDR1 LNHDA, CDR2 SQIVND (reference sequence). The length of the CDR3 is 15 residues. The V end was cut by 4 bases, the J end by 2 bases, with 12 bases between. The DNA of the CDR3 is TGTGCCAGTAGTACAGGACTGTCGGGCAATCAGCCCCAGCATTTT. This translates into CASSTGLSGNQPQHF.

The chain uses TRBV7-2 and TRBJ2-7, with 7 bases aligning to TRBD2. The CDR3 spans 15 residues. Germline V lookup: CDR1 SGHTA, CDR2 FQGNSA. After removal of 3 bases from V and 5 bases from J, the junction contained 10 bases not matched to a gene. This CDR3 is CASSFPGTSADEQYF. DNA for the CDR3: TGTGCCAGCAGCTTCCCCGGTACTAGCGCGGACGAGCAGTACTTC.

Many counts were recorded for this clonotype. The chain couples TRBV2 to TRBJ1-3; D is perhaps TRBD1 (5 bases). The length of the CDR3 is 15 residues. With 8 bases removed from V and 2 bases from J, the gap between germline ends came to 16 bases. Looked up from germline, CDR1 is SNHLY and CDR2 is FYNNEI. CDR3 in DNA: TGTGCCAGCGGGATATTGGGGGAGCCTGGAAACACCATATATTTT. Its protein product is CASGILGEPGNTIYF.

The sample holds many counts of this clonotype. CDR3 DNA sequence: TGTGCCAGCGGAGCCCGGGACAGGTCCTACAATGAGCAGTTCTTC. This encodes CASGARDRSYNEQFF. This chain links TRBV11-2 with TRBJ2-1, with 8 bases identical to TRBD1. Losses at the gene ends were 8 bases for V and 1 base for J; bases not matched to a gene: 7. This CDR3 spans 15 amino acids. Germline V gives CDR1 SGHAT, CDR2 FQNNGV.

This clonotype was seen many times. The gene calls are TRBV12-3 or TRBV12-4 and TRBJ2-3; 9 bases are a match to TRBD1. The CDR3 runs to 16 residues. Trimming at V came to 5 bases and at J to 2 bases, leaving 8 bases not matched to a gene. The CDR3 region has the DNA TGTGCCAGCAGTGCCCGGGACAGGGAATACACAGATACGCAGTATTTT. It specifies CASSARDREYTDTQYF.